The 26 T cell receptor beta chains reported below all come from one sample, sequenced in a study of blood T cell repertoires in COVID-19. Measured with immunoSEQ multiplex PCR; TCRdb has only the in-frame clones, and not every one. The repertoire holds some 100,000 clones, with roughly nine tenths as singletons. Material for sequencing was peripheral blood. These TCRs come from a man between 50 and 59 years old with acute or convalescent COVID-19.

V is TRBV7-9 and J is TRBJ2-7, with 9 bases fitting TRBD2. This CDR3 is built from 14 residues. Germline values: CDR1 SEHNR, CDR2 FQNEAQ (reference sequence). V trimming: 5 bases; J trimming: 4 bases; junction bases outside the gene matches: 6. This chain's CDR3 is CASSELAGRYEQYF. The CDR3 DNA is TGTGCCAGCAGCGAACTAGCGGGTCGTTACGAGCAGTACTTC.

J is TRBJ2-7 and V is TRBV5-7; D gene uncertain. TRBV5-7 is an open reading frame, and its role is uncertain. CDR3 length: 14 amino acids. V dropped 1 base and J dropped 1 base, with 9 bases sitting between them. The CDR3 DNA reads as TGTGCCAGCAGCTTGTTGGTCGGGTCCTACGAGCAGTACTTC. It translates to CASSLLVGSYEQYF.

CDR3 sequence reads: CASSTRTSGSAYEQYF. The CDR3 DNA sequence: TGTGCCAGCAGCACAAGGACTAGCGGGAGCGCCTACGAGCAGTACTTC. The chain recombines TRBV13 with TRBJ2-7; 13 bases map to TRBD2. Germline assignment: CDR1 PRHDT and CDR2 FYEKMQ (reference sequence). The CDR3 extends over 16 amino acids. Germline trimming cut 5 bases from V and 2 bases from J; bases unmatched to any gene: 6.

The chain links TRBV5-4 to TRBJ2-2; D is possibly TRBD1 (6 bases). The V end was cut by 4 bases, the J end by 0 bases, with 16 bases between. CDR1 SGHNT and CDR2 YYREEE come from the germline V gene (reference sequence). This CDR3 has 17 amino acids. CDR3 nucleotide sequence: TGTGCCAGCAGCCCGCCCCGCAGGGGCTCGAACACCGGGGAGCTGTTTTTT. Translating it yields CASSPPRRGSNTGELFF.

The rearrangement joins TRBV5-1 to TRBJ1-3; TRBD1 is a possible D gene (5 bases). There are 17 residues in the CDR3. CDR1 is SGHRS, CDR2 YFSETQ, per germline. Trimming shortened V by 3 bases and J by 0 bases, and 16 bases separated the two germline ends. This chain's CDR3 is CASSSWGRESSGNTIYF. For the CDR3, the DNA is TGCGCCAGCAGCTCTTGGGGCCGTGAGAGCTCTGGAAACACCATATATTTT. The complete variable domain, with remaining parts taken from reference TRBV5-1 and TRBJ1-3, reads KAGVTQTPRYLIKTRGQQVTLSCSPISGHRSVSWYQQTPGQGLQFLFEYFSETQRNKGNFPGRFSGRQFSNSRSEMNVSTLELGDSALYLCASSSWGRESSGNTIYFGEGSWLTVV.

This rearrangement joins TRBV5-1 to TRBJ2-3; D possibly corresponds to TRBD1 (6 bases). Deletions cut 4 bases from V and 4 bases from J, with 19 bases between. The CDR3 is made up of 16 amino acids. Per germline, CDR1 SGHRS and CDR2 YFSETQ. CDR3 DNA sequence: TGCGCCAGCAGCCGATATGCCACAGGGTCGGCAGATACGCAGTATTTT. This gives the protein CASSRYATGSADTQYF. Looking up the rest from reference TRBV5-1 and TRBJ2-3 gives the full variable domain: KAGVTQTPRYLIKTRGQQVTLSCSPISGHRSVSWYQQTPGQGLQFLFEYFSETQRNKGNFPGRFSGRQFSNSRSEMNVSTLELGDSALYLCASSRYATGSADTQYFGPGTRLTVL.

This chain uses TRBV6-5 with TRBJ2-2; 10 bases agree with TRBD2. V lost 6 bases to trimming and J lost 4 bases; unmatched junction nucleotides: 5. CDR3 length: 15 residues. In germline, CDR1 is MNHEY, CDR2 SVGAGI. The CDR3 reads CASSWTSGTTGELFF. CDR3 coding DNA: TGTGCCAGCAGCTGGACTAGCGGTACCACCGGGGAGCTGTTTTTT.

J is TRBJ2-2 and V is TRBV29-1; 12 nucleotides line up with TRBD2. The trim removed 5 bases at V and 7 bases at J, leaving 11 bases unmatched. Germline CDR1 and CDR2: SQVTM and ANQGSEA. The CDR3 contains 16 residues. CDR3 amino acids: CSVTQASGRVSGELFF. CDR3 nucleotides: TGCAGCGTTACTCAAGCTAGCGGGAGGGTTAGCGGGGAGCTGTTTTTT.

The chain recombines TRBV6-1 with TRBJ1-5, with a tentative D call TRBD1 (5 bases). Trimming took 0 bases from V and 16 from J, leaving 16 bases between them. The CDR3 runs 13 residues. Germline V gene sequence: CDR1 MNHNS, CDR2 SASEGT. The CDR3 DNA sequence: TGTGCCAGCAGTGAAGCGAGCCAGGGAATTGCACATTTT. It specifies CASSEASQGIAHF.

This sequence joins TRBV5-4 and TRBJ2-3, with unresolved D. The V end was cut by 4 bases, the J end by 3 bases, with 15 bases between. Germline V gives CDR1 SGHNT, CDR2 YYREEE (reference sequence). The CDR3 spans 15 residues. Here the CDR3 DNA reads TGTGCCAGCAGCGCATCTACCCATCCTACAGATACGCAGTATTTT. Protein product: CASSASTHPTDTQYF.

The chain employs TRBV6-5 and TRBJ1-4, with a weak D call TRBD1 (5 bases). The CDR3 is made up of 14 amino acids. CDR1 and CDR2 (germline): MNHEY, SVGAGI. Trimming removed 6 bases at V and 3 bases at J, with 11 bases between. The CDR3 region is CASRLGASNEKLFF. The CDR3 DNA reads TGTGCCAGCAGATTAGGGGCTTCTAATGAAAAACTGTTTTTT.

The V call is TRBV14, the J call TRBJ1-2, with D possibly TRBD1 on 6 matching bases. Trimming took 1 base from V and 4 from J, leaving 7 bases between them. CDR1 is SGHDN, CDR2 FVKESK, per germline. This CDR3 region has 13 residues. This CDR3 reads CASSQGGGYGYTF. The CDR3 DNA reads TGTGCCAGCAGCCAAGGAGGGGGCTATGGCTACACCTTC. The entire variable domain, with the rest obtained from reference TRBV14 and TRBJ1-2, is as follows: EAGVTQFPSHSVIEKGQTVTLRCDPISGHDNLYWYRRVMGKEIKFLLHFVKESKQDESGMPNNRFLAERTGGTYSTLKVQPAELEDSGVYFCASSQGGGYGYTFGSGTRLTVV.

The rearrangement joins TRBV7-9 to TRBJ1-3; tentative D call: TRBD1 (6 bases). CDR3 length: 15 residues. CDR1 is SEHNR, CDR2 FQNEAQ, per germline (reference sequence). V lost 4 bases to trimming and J lost 2 bases, with 12 bases between them. The CDR3 DNA follows: TGTGCCAGCAGCTACAGGGTCCGGCCTGGAAACACCATATATTTT. It is translated as CASSYRVRPGNTIYF.

V and J are TRBV10-3 and TRBJ1-1; 8 nucleotides line up with TRBD1. The CDR3 runs to 13 residues. J gave up 7 bases and V 6 bases, and 7 bases lay outside the gene matches. The germline V gene encodes CDR1 ENHRY and CDR2 SYGVKD. This CDR3 is CAISPGTGVEAFF. The CDR3 DNA follows: TGTGCCATCAGCCCCGGGACAGGAGTTGAAGCTTTCTTT.

The gene calls are TRBV30 and TRBJ1-5, with a possible D match to TRBD1 (5 bases). CDR3 length: 14 amino acids. Germline loops: CDR1 GTSNPN, CDR2 SVGIG (reference sequence). Between the trimmed V and J ends, which lost 3 bases and 2 bases, there was a span of 11 bases. CDR3 sequence reads: CAWRRGGGNQPQHF. The DNA of the CDR3 is TGTGCCTGGAGGAGGGGAGGGGGCAATCAGCCCCAGCATTTT. Using reference TRBV30 and TRBJ1-5 for the parts outside the CDR3, the full variable domain is SQTIHQWPATLVQPVGSPLSLECTVEGTSNPNLYWYRQAAGRGLQLLFYSVGIGQISSEVPQNLSASRPQDRQFILSSKKLLLSDSGFYLCAWRRGGGNQPQHFGDGTRLSIL.

This chain links TRBV5-1 with TRBJ2-7; 8 bases are a match to TRBD2. The CDR3 extends over 14 amino acids. The J segment lost 1 base and the V segment lost 2 bases, leaving 2 bases of the junction unmatched. Germline V gene lookup returns CDR1 SGHRS and CDR2 YFSETQ. The CDR3 loop reads CASSFSGVSYEQYF. The CDR3 coding sequence is TGCGCCAGCAGCTTTAGCGGGGTTTCCTACGAGCAGTACTTC.

The V call is TRBV4-1, the J call TRBJ1-1; D is possibly TRBD1 (5 bases). The germline gives CDR1 MGHRA, CDR2 YSYEKL. The CDR3 has 13 amino acids. V shed 3 bases and J shed 1 base, with 6 bases lying between them. CDR3 nucleotides: TGCGCCAGCAGCCACGGACAGAACACTGAAGCTTTCTTT. This gives the protein CASSHGQNTEAFF.

The V and J genes are TRBV19 and TRBJ1-1, with 7 bases that match TRBD1. J lost 5 bases, V lost 6 bases, and 6 bases had no gene match. This CDR3 spans 13 amino acids. The germline V gene encodes CDR1 LNHDA and CDR2 SQIVND (reference sequence). Here the CDR3 DNA reads TGTGCCAGTAGCTCGGGACAGCGAACTGAAGCTTTCTTT. This codes for CASSSGQRTEAFF.

This clone was found a few times. This chain uses TRBV5-4 with TRBJ1-1; no definite D call. The CDR3 consists of 17 residues. CDR1 and CDR2 (germline): SGHNT, YYREEE (reference sequence). V gave up 1 base and J gave up 3 bases, with 19 bases separating them. In DNA form, the CDR3 reads TGTGCCAGCAGCTTGTTTACGACTCCTAGTGTGGACACTGAAGCTTTCTTT. Translated: CASSLFTTPSVDTEAFF.

The chain combines TRBV4-1 with TRBJ2-2, with 10 nucleotides matching TRBD2. The CDR3 is made up of 17 amino acids. Germline V lookup: CDR1 MGHRA, CDR2 YSYEKL. J lost 0 bases, V lost 2 bases, and 3 bases had no gene match. CDR3 in amino acids: CASSQILAGTNTGELFF. The CDR3 DNA follows: TGCGCCAGCAGCCAAATACTAGCGGGAACGAACACCGGGGAGCTGTTTTTT.

On this clone: Other DNA sequences from this sample encode an identical CDR3 as well. The chain uses TRBV19 and TRBJ2-1; TRBD1 is a possible D gene (5 bases). Germline V gene lookup returns CDR1 LNHDA and CDR2 SQIVND (reference sequence). V dropped 3 bases and J dropped 4 bases, with 10 bases sitting between them. The CDR3 extends over 14 amino acids. CDR3 region: CASSIRGGYNEQFF. CDR3 sequence (DNA): TGTGCCAGTAGTATTAGGGGCGGTTACAATGAGCAGTTCTTC.

This chain links TRBV7-2 with TRBJ1-3, with D unresolved. V was shortened by 1 base and J by 0 bases, with 7 bases between the two germline ends. The germline V gene encodes CDR1 SGHTA and CDR2 FQGNSA. This CDR3 contains 15 residues. The CDR3 nucleotides are TGTGCCAGCAGCTTAGACAGACACTCTGGAAACACCATATATTTT. Its protein product is CASSLDRHSGNTIYF.

The chain joins TRBV10-3 to TRBJ2-7, with 10 bases identical to TRBD2. The CDR3 is made up of 19 amino acids. In germline, CDR1 is ENHRY, CDR2 SYGVKD. V was pared by 0 bases and J by 7 bases, with 18 bases of the junction left unmatched. The CDR3 bases are TGTGCCATCAGTGAGTCGAAAGGCCGCCACGAGACTAGCGGGCCAGAGCAGTACTTC. This encodes CAISESKGRHETSGPEQYF.

This chain connects TRBV7-7 to TRBJ2-7; D is perhaps TRBD2 (5 bases). V was clipped by 5 bases and J by 6 bases, with 14 bases between them. Per germline, CDR1 SSHAT and CDR2 FNYEAQ (reference sequence). The CDR3 has 13 residues. CDR3 loop: CASSLTLGGEQYF. In DNA form, the CDR3 reads TGTGCCAGCAGCCTCACGCTTGGAGGCGAGCAGTACTTC.

This chain links TRBV5-1 with TRBJ2-4; no firm D call. CDR1 is SGHRS, CDR2 YFSETQ, per germline. V shed 0 bases and J shed 7 bases, with 11 bases lying between them. The CDR3 is made up of 14 amino acids. CDR3: CASSLVQYPNIQYF. In nucleotides, the CDR3 is TGCGCCAGCAGCTTGGTTCAGTATCCGAACATTCAGTACTTC.

V is TRBV10-3 and J is TRBJ1-2; 7 positions match TRBD1. The CDR3 covers 13 residues. Germline lookup yields CDR1 ENHRY and CDR2 SYGVKD. V shed 4 bases, J shed 4 bases, and the junction held 3 bases outside the gene matches. The CDR3 coding sequence is TGTGCCATCAGTGGACAGGGTACCTATGGCTACACCTTC. It codes for CAISGQGTYGYTF.